Detailed here is one T cell receptor (beta chain). The antigen remains undetermined. Participating donors were healthy, HIV-negative adults free of recent acute infections or vaccinations. Trimming removed 3 bases from V and 6 bases from J; junction bases left unmatched: 14. This CDR3 spans 19 amino acids. Germline assignment: CDR1 LGHNA and CDR2 YNFKEQ. Here immunoSEQ multiplex PCR was the method, and the copy in TCRdb shows in-frame clones only, minus some. The repertoire has more than 2,000,000 clones, over 85% of them found once; the top ten carry about 0.39%. This entry belongs to a study of shared clonotypes between healthy human individuals. Study outcomes and limitations: Across subsets, estimated richness was generally greater for naive than for memory populations.

This receptor was obtained from a man between 18 and 35 years old in good health. Some clones in this sample may be carry-over from other donors' samples. The gene calls are TRBV4-2 and TRBJ2-2; 12 bases are a match to TRBD2. Specimen: naive CD4+ T cells from PBMCs. Subset indicated: CD45RA+ positively selected. The CDR3 DNA reads TGTGCCAGCAGCCAGCCAACGACCGGACTAGCGGGATACTCCGGGGAGCTGTTTTTT. Protein sequence: CASSQPTTGLAGYSGELFF.